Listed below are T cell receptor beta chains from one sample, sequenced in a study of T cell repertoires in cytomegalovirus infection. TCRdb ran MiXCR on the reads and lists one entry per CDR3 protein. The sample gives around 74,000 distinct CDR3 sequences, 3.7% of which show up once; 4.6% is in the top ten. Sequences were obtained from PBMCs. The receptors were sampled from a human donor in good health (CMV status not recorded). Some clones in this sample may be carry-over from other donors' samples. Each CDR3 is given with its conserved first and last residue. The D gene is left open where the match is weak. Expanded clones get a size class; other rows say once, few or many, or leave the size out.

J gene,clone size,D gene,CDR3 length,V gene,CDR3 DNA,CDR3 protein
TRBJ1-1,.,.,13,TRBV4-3,TGCGCCAGCCGCACACACAGGAACACTGAAGCTTTCTTT,CASRTHRNTEAFF
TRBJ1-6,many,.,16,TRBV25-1,TGTGCCAGCAGTTCCAGGGAGGGGGGATATAATTCACCCCTCCACTTT,CASSSREGGYNSPLHF
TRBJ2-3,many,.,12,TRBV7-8,TGTGCCAGCAGCTTAGAGGTAGATACGCAGTATTTT,CASSLEVDTQYF
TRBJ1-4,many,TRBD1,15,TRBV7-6,TGTGCCAGCAGCTTAGGACAGGGGGTTGGTGAAAAACTGTTTTTT,CASSLGQGVGEKLFF
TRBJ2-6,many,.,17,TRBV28,TGTGCCAGCAGTTTCGGTCGGGCCTTCTCTGGGGCCAACGTCCTGACTTTC,CASSFGRAFSGANVLTF
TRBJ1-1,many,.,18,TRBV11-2,TGTGCCAGCAGCTTAGTGCGGGACTTTCCGCTCTTGAACACTGAAGCTTTCTTT,CASSLVRDFPLLNTEAFF
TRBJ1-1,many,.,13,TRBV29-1,TGCAGCGTTGAGTACCAGCCGGGCACTGAAGCTTTCTTT,CSVEYQPGTEAFF
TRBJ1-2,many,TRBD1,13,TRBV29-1,TGCAGCGTTGAAGGGGACAGGAACTATGGCTACACCTTC,CSVEGDRNYGYTF
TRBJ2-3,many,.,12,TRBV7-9,TGTGCCAGCAGCCCATCGGGAGATACGCAGTATTTT,CASSPSGDTQYF
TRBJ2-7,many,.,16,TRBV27,TGTGCCAGCAGTTTATATTGGGGGGCCGGACAAAGCGAGCAGTACTTC,CASSLYWGAGQSEQYF
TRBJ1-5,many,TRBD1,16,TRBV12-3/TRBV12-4,TGTGCCAGCGGGGACATTACAGGGGGCCTGGGTCAGCCCCAGCATTTT,CASGDITGGLGQPQHF
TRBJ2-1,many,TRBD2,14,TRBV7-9,TGTGCCTTCCGGAGCGGGGGCCCCACCAATGAGCAGTTCTTC,CAFRSGGPTNEQFF
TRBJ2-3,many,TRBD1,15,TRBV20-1,TGCAGTGCTACCCGGACAGGGGCTAGGGCAGATACGCAGTATTTT,CSATRTGARADTQYF
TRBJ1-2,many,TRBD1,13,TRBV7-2,TGTGCCAGCAGCTCCGGGACAGGGGATGGCTACACCTTC,CASSSGTGDGYTF
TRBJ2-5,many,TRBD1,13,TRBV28,TGTGCCAGCCTCCGGGACAGCCAAGAGACCCAGTACTTC,CASLRDSQETQYF
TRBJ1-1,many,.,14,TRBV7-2,TGTGCCAGCAGCTTAGTCGGCATGAACACTGAAGCTTTCTTT,CASSLVGMNTEAFF
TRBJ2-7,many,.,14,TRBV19,TGTGCCAGCAGCTTAACAGGGACCGGATACGAGCAGTACTTC,CASSLTGTGYEQYF
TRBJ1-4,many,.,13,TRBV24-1,TGTGCCACCAGTGATTGGAGATCTGAAAAACTGTTTTTT,CATSDWRSEKLFF
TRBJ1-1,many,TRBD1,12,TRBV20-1,TGCAGTGGACAGGGATGGGGCACTGAAGCTTTCTTT,CSGQGWGTEAFF
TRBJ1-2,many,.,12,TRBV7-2,TGTGCCAGCAGCTTAGAGGTTGGGGGCTACACCTTC,CASSLEVGGYTF
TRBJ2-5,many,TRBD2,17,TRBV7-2,TGTGCCAGCAGCTCAGGACTAGCGGGGGCCTCCCTGGATAACAAGTACTTC,CASSSGLAGASLDNKYF
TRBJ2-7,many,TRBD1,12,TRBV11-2,TGTGCCAGCAGCACAGGGGTTGGGGAGCAGTACTTC,CASSTGVGEQYF
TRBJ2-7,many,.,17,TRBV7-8,TGTGCCAGCAGCTTAGTTTCTCCAGCCCCGTCGGGCTCCGAGCAGTACTTC,CASSLVSPAPSGSEQYF
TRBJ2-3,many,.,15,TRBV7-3,TGTGCCAGCAGCTCAGCGATGGGCTCCACAGATACGCAGTATTTT,CASSSAMGSTDTQYF
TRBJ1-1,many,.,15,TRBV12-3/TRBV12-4,TGTGCCACCCCGGCGGCAGGGGATAAGGGTACTGAAGCTTTCTTT,CATPAAGDKGTEAFF
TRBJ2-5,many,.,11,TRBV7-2,TGTGCCAGCAGCTTTATGGAGACCCAGTACTTC,CASSFMETQYF
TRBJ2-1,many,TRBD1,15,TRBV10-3,TGTGCCATCAGTGAAGTTACAGGGGGTTACAATGAGCAGTTCTTC,CAISEVTGGYNEQFF